The 14 T cell receptor beta chains below were found in one sample sequenced in a study of blood T cell repertoires in COVID-19. Produced via immunoSEQ multiplex PCR; TCRdb's table is partial and in-frame only. The table shows under 200,000 clones, with 75% to 90% occurring only once. The specimen sequenced was PBMCs or T cells enriched from blood (not recorded which). The receptor source for this set is a woman in her fifties or sixties who had recovered from COVID-19.

This chain joins TRBV29-1 and TRBJ2-7, with 9 nucleotides matching TRBD1. The J segment lost 5 bases and the V segment lost 8 bases, leaving 10 bases of the junction unmatched. CDR1 and CDR2 from the germline V gene are SQVTM and ANQGSEA. The CDR3 totals 13 residues. The CDR3 region is CSTRGQGPHEQYF. CDR3 bases: TGCAGCACCAGGGGACAGGGTCCCCACGAGCAGTACTTC.

The chain joins TRBV5-1 to TRBJ2-5; the D is unclear. Germline V lookup: CDR1 SGHRS, CDR2 YFSETQ. The CDR3 extends over 15 amino acids. Trimming removed 2 bases at V and 1 base at J, with 12 bases between. The CDR3 DNA reads as TGCGCCAGCAGCTTACAACCGGGTTCCCAAGAGACCCAGTACTTC. Its translation: CASSLQPGSQETQYF.

The chain is built from TRBV25-1 and TRBJ1-1; 7 bases align to TRBD1. Germline V CDR1 and CDR2: MGHDK, SYGVNS. The J segment lost 3 bases and the V segment lost 4 bases, leaving 8 bases of the junction unmatched. This CDR3 has 15 amino acids. CDR3 region: CASSGTSGGYTEAFF. In DNA, the CDR3 is TGTGCCAGCAGTGGTACCTCAGGGGGGTACACTGAAGCTTTCTTT.

The rearrangement links TRBV27 to TRBJ2-2, with 9 bases fitting TRBD2. This CDR3 spans 17 amino acids. CDR1 MNHEY and CDR2 SMNVEV come from the germline V gene (reference sequence). With V trimmed by 6 bases and J by 4 bases, 12 bases remained unmatched. The CDR3 DNA reads TGTGCCAGCAGAAGGCGCGGGGGGGCTTCGGGCACCGGGGAGCTGTTTTTT. Protein: CASRRRGGASGTGELFF.

The chain has TRBV6-2 or TRBV6-3 and TRBJ1-2; D ambiguous. The CDR3 runs 15 residues. With 2 bases removed from V and 4 bases from J, the gap between germline ends came to 14 bases. Germline-derived CDR1 and CDR2 are MNHEY and SVGEGT. CDR3 in amino acids: CASSYGSTEIYGYTF. DNA for the CDR3: TGTGCCAGCAGTTACGGTTCCACAGAAATCTATGGCTACACCTTC.

The chain combines TRBV19 with TRBJ1-4; D is ambiguous. Germline values: CDR1 LNHDA, CDR2 SQIVND (reference sequence). V lost 7 bases and J lost 1, with 7 bases in between. The CDR3 has 13 residues. CDR3 sequence: CASKAGTNEKLFF. The CDR3 DNA is TGTGCCAGTAAGGCGGGAACTAATGAAAAACTGTTTTTT. The variable domain in full, with the rest retrieved from reference TRBV19 and TRBJ1-4, is DGGITQSPKYLFRKEGQNVTLSCEQNLNHDAMYWYRQDPGQGLRLIYYSQIVNDFQKGDIAEGYSVSREKKESFPLTVTSAQKNPTAFYLCASKAGTNEKLFFGSGTQLSVL.

The chain has TRBV5-4 and TRBJ2-7; 8 bases align to TRBD2. The germline V gene encodes CDR1 SGHNT and CDR2 YYREEE (reference sequence). There are 13 residues in the CDR3. The J segment lost 7 bases and the V segment lost 0 bases, leaving 3 bases of the junction unmatched. For the CDR3, the DNA is TGTGCCAGCAGCTTGGCGGGGGGGCAAGAGCAGTACTTC. This encodes CASSLAGGQEQYF.

The chain recombines TRBV29-1 with TRBJ2-7, with 8 bases fitting TRBD1. From germline, CDR1 is SQVTM and CDR2 ANQGSEA. The CDR3 covers 13 residues. The junction had 5 bases not matched to a gene; V was cut back by 5 bases and J by 2 bases. The CDR3 sequence: CSVRDRWAYEQYF. The DNA for the CDR3 is TGCAGCGTTCGGGACAGGTGGGCCTACGAGCAGTACTTC.

The genes are TRBV19 and TRBJ1-2; D not certain. The V end was cut by 1 base, the J end by 4 bases, with 10 bases between. Germline CDR1 reads LNHDA; CDR2 reads SQIVND (reference sequence). This CDR3 has 14 amino acids. The CDR3 loop reads CASSIGGTGYGYTF. The DNA for the CDR3 is TGTGCCAGTAGTATAGGTGGTACGGGCTATGGCTACACCTTC.

The chain has TRBV11-2 and TRBJ2-1; 9 bases agree with TRBD2. After removal of 3 bases from V and 5 bases from J, the junction contained 2 bases not matched to a gene. This CDR3 spans 14 amino acids. The germline gives CDR1 SGHAT, CDR2 FQNNGV. The CDR3 nucleotides are TGTGCCAGCAGCTTCATAGCGGGGGACAATGAGCAGTTCTTC. Translation gives CASSFIAGDNEQFF. The entire variable domain, with the rest obtained from reference TRBV11-2 and TRBJ2-1, is as follows: EAGVAQSPRYKIIEKRQSVAFWCNPISGHATLYWYQQILGQGPKLLIQFQNNGVVDDSQLPKDRFSAERLKGVDSTLKIQPAKLEDSAVYLCASSFIAGDNEQFFGPGTRLTVL.

CDR3: CASSPWDRSDEQYF. As DNA, the CDR3 is TGTGCCAGCTCACCATGGGACAGGTCGGACGAGCAGTACTTC. V and J are TRBV18 and TRBJ2-7, with 8 bases fitting TRBD1. Germline V CDR1 and CDR2: KGHSH, LQKENI. V lost 2 bases, J lost 5 bases, and 5 bases stayed unmatched. This CDR3 is built from 14 residues. Together with reference TRBV18 and TRBJ2-7, the CDR3 gives the full variable domain: NAGVMQNPRHLVRRRGQEARLRCSPMKGHSHVYWYRQLPEEGLKFMVYLQKENIIDESGMPKERFSAEFPKEGPSILRIQQVVRGDSAAYFCASSPWDRSDEQYFGPGTRLTVT.

The CDR3 DNA reads as TGTGCCAGCAGCCTCGGGATCAAAAATGAGCAGTTCTTC. Its translation: CASSLGIKNEQFF. V and J are TRBV5-6 and TRBJ2-1, with TRBD2 as a possible D gene (5 bases). This CDR3 contains 13 residues. Trimming removed 4 bases from V and 7 bases from J, with 12 bases in between. CDR1 is SGHDT, CDR2 YYEEEE, per germline.

The chain couples TRBV2 to TRBJ2-2; a weak D match, TRBD1 (6 bases). The length of the CDR3 is 15 residues. Trimming shortened V by 8 bases and J by 0 bases, and 13 bases separated the two germline ends. Germline values: CDR1 SNHLY, CDR2 FYNNEI. CDR3 coding DNA: TGTGCCAGCCAAAGAGGGACAACGAACACCGGGGAGCTGTTTTTT. Encoded protein: CASQRGTTNTGELFF.

The rearrangement links TRBV4-1 to TRBJ2-6; 10 positions agree with TRBD1. Germline V gene data show CDR1 as MGHRA and CDR2 as YSYEKL. The CDR3 contains 19 residues. Trimming took 3 bases from V and 1 from J; bases not matched to a gene: 9. The CDR3 nucleotides read TGCGCCAGCAGCCAGGTGACAGGGGGCGTGGGTTCTGGGGCCAACGTCCTGACTTTC. This gives the protein CASSQVTGGVGSGANVLTF.